A single sample is the source of the 2 T cell receptor beta chains below, sequenced in a study of molecular identifiers for immune sequencing clone quantification. A single record per CDR3 protein comes from TCRdb applying MiXCR to the PCR reads. The sample shows tens of thousands of distinct CDR3 sequences, approximately 25% of them seen only once. Sequences were obtained from naive CD8+ T cells from blood, with Jurkat cell RNA spiked in. Subset: FACS-sorted CD8+CD4-CCR7+CD45RA+ naive T cells. The receptors were gathered from a human donor in good health. Some libraries in this study had Jurkat cell RNA spiked in.

This clonotype was found many times. The J gene is TRBJ2-3, the V gene TRBV5-6, with D maybe TRBD2 (6 bases). Germline V gene data show CDR1 as SGHDT and CDR2 as YYEEEE. The CDR3 is made up of 16 amino acids. V lost 4 bases and J 0 bases, leaving 15 bases between the germline ends. The CDR3 spells CASSPAGFQSTDTQYF. In DNA, the CDR3 is TGTGCCAGCAGCCCGGCGGGGTTCCAGAGCACAGATACGCAGTATTTT.

This clonotype was seen a handful of times. The V call is TRBV18, the J call TRBJ2-1; 8 nucleotides line up with TRBD2. Trimming at V came to 1 base and at J to 3 bases, leaving 11 bases not matched to a gene. In germline, CDR1 is KGHSH, CDR2 LQKENI. CDR3 length: 18 residues. CDR3 sequence: CASSPRGVETSDYNEQFF. The CDR3 nucleotides read TGTGCCAGCTCACCACGGGGGGTTGAGACTAGCGACTACAATGAGCAGTTCTTC.